Presented here are 12 T cell receptor beta chains from one specimen sequenced in a study of T cell repertoires in cytomegalovirus infection (dated by TCRdb to about 2019). These reads were obtained on an Illumina HiSeq 1500. TCRdb handled the public reads itself, with Q25 trimming in fastp and clone calling in MiXCR, and kept productive beta chains. Every CDR3 protein is listed once, alongside the most common genes and DNA of its rows. This sample has around 190,000 distinct CDR3 sequences in its table, and over 13% of those were observed once. The ten biggest clones cover around 27% of the sample. Input material: PBMCs. The source of these receptors is a human donor in good health (CMV status not recorded). Some clones in this sample may be carry-over from other donors' samples.

This chain uses TRBV4-1 with TRBJ2-7, with TRBD1 matching 9 bases. V gave up 3 bases and J gave up 7 bases; unmatched junction bases: 7. Germline values: CDR1 MGHRA, CDR2 YSYEKL. The length of the CDR3 is 14 residues. The chain's CDR3 is CASSQTGGAWEQYF. In DNA form, the CDR3 reads TGCGCCAGCAGCCAGACAGGGGGAGCGTGGGAGCAGTACTTC.

V and J are TRBV6-6 and TRBJ1-5; 7 nucleotides agree with TRBD1. Germline CDR1 and CDR2: MNHNY and SVGAGI (reference sequence). The CDR3 totals 14 residues. Trimming removed 6 bases from V and 5 bases from J; junction bases left unmatched: 7. As DNA, the CDR3 is TGTGCCAGCAGCTTACAGGGGCGGTATCAGCCCCAGCATTTT. Amino acid sequence: CASSLQGRYQPQHF.

The chain links TRBV6-5 to TRBJ2-5; no firm D call. CDR1 and CDR2 (germline): MNHEY, SVGAGI. Trimming took 3 bases from V and 4 from J, leaving 3 bases between them. The CDR3 sequence is 11 residues long. The CDR3 bases are TGTGCCAGCAGTTATTTAGAGACCCAGTACTTC. It codes for CASSYLETQYF.

This clonotype was detected ten times or more. In nucleotides, the CDR3 is TGTGCCAGTAGCACTACGGGACTAGCGGAGTACAATGAGCAGTTCTTC. This codes for CASSTTGLAEYNEQFF. The chain links TRBV19 to TRBJ2-1, with 11 bases that match TRBD2. This CDR3 is 16 amino acids long. The V segment lost 6 bases and the J segment 4 bases; nucleotides outside the gene matches: 8. Germline V gene sequence: CDR1 LNHDA, CDR2 SQIVND (reference sequence).

The chain recombines TRBV6-6 with TRBJ1-1; D call uncertain. Germline lookup yields CDR1 MNHNY and CDR2 SVGAGI (reference sequence). V lost 6 bases and J lost 4, with 12 bases in between. The length of the CDR3 is 13 residues. The CDR3 here is CASSLNDGTEAFF. In DNA form, the CDR3 reads TGTGCCAGCAGCCTTAACGACGGCACTGAAGCTTTCTTT.

The sample holds a few counts of this clonotype. The chain combines TRBV6-6 with TRBJ2-1; D perhaps matches TRBD2 (6 bases). Germline CDR1 and CDR2: MNHNY and SVGAGI (reference sequence). Trimming removed 3 bases from V and 7 bases from J, with 10 bases in between. This CDR3 is built from 13 residues. The CDR3 DNA follows: TGTGCCAGCAGTTATGGAGGACTAAATGAGCAGTTCTTC. As protein: CASSYGGLNEQFF.

This clonotype was seen ten or more times. V usage is TRBV7-2 and J usage is TRBJ1-1; TRBD1 might be the D (5 bases). This CDR3 is built from 16 residues. The germline V gene has CDR1 SGHTA and CDR2 FQGNSA. V shed 4 bases and J shed 0 bases, with 15 bases lying between them. The chain's CDR3 is CASSYTPRVLNTEAFF. The CDR3 bases are TGTGCCAGCAGCTACACCCCCAGGGTGCTGAACACTGAAGCTTTCTTT.

This clonotype was observed at least ten times. The chain is built from TRBV20-1 and TRBJ1-5; 7 bases line up with TRBD1. Germline-derived CDR1 and CDR2 are DFQATT and SNEGSKA (reference sequence). CDR3 length: 16 amino acids. V dropped 4 bases and J dropped 1; count of bases not matched to a gene: 10. The CDR3 is CSAKLGTAISNQPQHF. Written as DNA, the CDR3 is TGCAGTGCTAAATTGGGGACAGCAATAAGCAATCAGCCCCAGCATTTT.

This clonotype was picked up many times. The chain couples TRBV7-9 to TRBJ1-1, with 8 nucleotides matching TRBD1. This CDR3 comprises 17 residues. V dropped 7 bases and J dropped 5; count of bases not matched to a gene: 18. Germline-derived CDR1 and CDR2 are SEHNR and FQNEAQ (reference sequence). CDR3 protein: CASIAPEGRGRGTEAFF. The CDR3 region has the DNA TGTGCCAGCATCGCACCCGAAGGCAGGGGGCGCGGAACTGAAGCTTTCTTT.

The chain links TRBV29-1 to TRBJ1-1, with D unclear. Germline assignment: CDR1 SQVTM and CDR2 ANQGSEA. The CDR3 loop spans 13 amino acids. Trimming pared 4 bases from V and 0 bases from J, leaving 9 bases between. CDR3 loop: CSVGSQMNTEAFF. The CDR3 bases are TGCAGCGTTGGTAGTCAGATGAACACTGAAGCTTTCTTT.

This clonotype was recorded at least ten times. The chain joins TRBV7-8 to TRBJ2-3, with D possibly TRBD2 on 6 matching bases. The V and J ends lost 6 bases and 6 bases respectively, with 19 bases between them. CDR1 is SGHVS, CDR2 FQNEAQ, per germline. The CDR3 is 15 amino acids. The chain's CDR3 is CASRGNKRVTDTQYF. CDR3 DNA sequence: TGTGCCAGCAGGGGAAATAAGCGGGTGACTGATACGCAGTATTTT.

The chain couples TRBV25-1 to TRBJ2-5; D may be TRBD1 (6 bases). V lost 4 bases and J lost 4, with 10 bases in between. Germline assignment: CDR1 MGHDK and CDR2 SYGVNS. The CDR3 has 13 amino acids. The CDR3 here is CASSGRTAETQYF. The CDR3 DNA is TGTGCCAGCAGTGGGCGGACAGCAGAGACCCAGTACTTC.